This TCR beta chain was found in a study of blood T cell repertoires in COVID-19. On the study more broadly: Donors in the United States, Italy and Spain gave samples during acute or convalescent COVID-19. T cells, B-cell-depleted T cells, or PBMCs provided the cDNA or gDNA that served as material.

The CDR3 is 14 amino acids. In germline, CDR1 is MRHNA, CDR2 SNTAGT. V was pared by 5 bases and J by 3 bases, with 13 bases between. Recruits, aged roughly 18 to 90 years, lived in 25 or so US areas. In the authors' methods: How many nucleated cells were present was estimated from reference gene primer amplification. Produced via immunoSEQ multiplex PCR; TCRdb's table is partial and in-frame only. The V and J calls and clone size were taken over from that table, and D and trimming were inferred from the DNA. The sample gives hundreds of thousands of clones, roughly 80% of which show up once; about 5% is in the top ten.

Sequencing used PBMCs or T cells enriched from blood (not recorded which). The sequence was collected from a man aged 35-49 years who had been exposed to COVID-19. The V call is TRBV6-4, the J call TRBJ1-1; D is perhaps TRBD1 (6 bases). The CDR3 sequence is CASSKRGTDTEAFF. The CDR3, as DNA: TGTGCCAGCAGTAAGAGGGGGACGGACACTGAAGCTTTCTTT.